This TCR beta chain was captured by sequencing in a study of blood T cell repertoires in COVID-19. On the study more broadly: Spain, Italy and the United States supplied samples that represented acute and convalescent COVID-19. T cells, B-cell-depleted T cells, or PBMCs provided the cDNA or gDNA that served as material.

Followed over time, Seattle patients had been enrolled while infection was active. Original processing methods: Estimated nucleated cell counts came from reference gene primer amplification. Generated by immunoSEQ multiplex PCR, the TCRdb table keeps only in-frame clones and is missing some. The V and J calls and clone size come from that table; D and trimming were worked out from the DNA. The sample has around 340,000 clones; roughly 87% are singletons. Germline assignment: CDR1 LNHDA and CDR2 SQIVND (reference sequence). This CDR3 has 12 residues. Trimming took 9 bases from V and 9 from J, leaving 15 bases between them.

The source material was peripheral blood. This clonotype originated in a woman aged 60-75 years with COVID-19, enrolled during active disease. This chain links TRBV19 with TRBJ1-5, with a tentative D call TRBD1 (5 bases). DNA for the CDR3: TGTGCCAGCCGACTCGTTCAGGGGCCCCAGCATTTT. It specifies CASRLVQGPQHF.